These 16 T cell receptor beta chains came from one sample sequenced in a study of T cell repertoires in cytomegalovirus infection. TCRdb recomputed calls from the reads with MiXCR, one row per CDR3 protein. The repertoire holds roughly 240,000 distinct CDR3 sequences, with 5% to 8.5% as singletons. The sequenced sample was PBMCs. The receptors stem from a human donor in good health (CMV status not recorded). Some clones in this sample may be carry-over from other donors' samples.

This clonotype came up many times. V and J are TRBV6-6 and TRBJ1-2; 8 bases fit TRBD1. V lost 5 bases and J lost 7; bases outside the gene matches: 9. Germline loops: CDR1 MNHNY, CDR2 SVGAGI (reference sequence). This CDR3 has 14 amino acids. The CDR3 sequence: CASSIKAGGTGYTF. CDR3 DNA: TGTGCCAGCAGTATAAAAGCAGGGGGCACTGGCTACACCTTC.

This clonotype was counted many times. V is TRBV5-1 and J is TRBJ1-2, with 7 bases matching TRBD1. The CDR3 totals 14 residues. Trimming at V came to 0 bases and at J to 3 bases, leaving 2 bases not matched to a gene. CDR1 SGHRS and CDR2 YFSETQ come from the germline V gene. The CDR3 bases are TGCGCCAGCAGCTTGGTTACAGGGGACTATGGCTACACCTTC. This gives the protein CASSLVTGDYGYTF.

This clonotype was detected many times. This rearrangement joins TRBV12-3 or TRBV12-4 to TRBJ2-4; D perhaps matches TRBD1 (5 bases). The germline V and J ends were trimmed by 0 bases and 7 bases, with 13 bases remaining between them. The CDR3 runs 15 residues. CDR3 in DNA: TGTGCCAGCAGTTTAGCCGGCAGGGCGCGGAACATTCAGTACTTC. Its protein product is CASSLAGRARNIQYF.

This clonotype was seen many times. The rearrangement links TRBV20-1 to TRBJ1-6; the D is unclear. V lost 1 base, J lost 0 bases, and 10 bases lay in between. Germline V gene lookup returns CDR1 DFQATT and CDR2 SNEGSKA (reference sequence). This CDR3 is built from 16 residues. The CDR3 sequence is CSARVSRSSYNSPLHF. The DNA for the CDR3 is TGCAGTGCTAGAGTCAGCCGAAGCTCCTATAATTCACCCCTCCACTTT.

This clonotype was recorded at least ten times. J is TRBJ2-1 and V is TRBV20-1; the match to TRBD1 covers 8 bases. Per the germline V gene, CDR1 is DFQATT and CDR2 is SNEGSKA (reference sequence). V dropped 4 bases and J dropped 9; count of bases not matched to a gene: 11. The CDR3 length is 14 residues. CDR3 nucleotides: TGCAGTGCTACCCCCGGGACAGGTGACCGTGAGCAGTTCTTC. This gives the protein CSATPGTGDREQFF.

This clonotype was counted at least ten times. The chain carries TRBV5-5 and TRBJ1-2, with D maybe TRBD1 (5 bases). V was shortened by 1 base and J by 7 bases, with 8 bases between the two germline ends. The CDR3 runs to 12 residues. Germline V gene sequence: CDR1 SGHKS, CDR2 YYEKEE (reference sequence). The CDR3 nucleotides are TGTGCCAGCAGCTTGACGGGGGTTGGCTACACCTTC. Translation gives CASSLTGVGYTF.

Only a few counts were recorded for this clonotype. The rearrangement uses TRBV29-1 and TRBJ1-5, with 9 bases lining up with TRBD1. The CDR3 contains 14 residues. V shed 7 bases, J shed 1 base, and the junction held 5 bases outside the gene matches. Germline CDR1 is SQVTM and CDR2 is ANQGSEA. This CDR3 is CSARGTGSNQPQHF. DNA for the CDR3: TGCAGCGCCCGCGGGACAGGGAGCAATCAGCCCCAGCATTTT.

Many counts were recorded for this clonotype. The chain joins TRBV11-2 to TRBJ2-7, with 8 positions matching TRBD2. Germline-derived CDR1 and CDR2 are SGHAT and FQNNGV. Trimming removed 2 bases from V and 5 bases from J; junction bases left unmatched: 11. The CDR3 runs to 16 residues. This CDR3 is CASSLTAGGGRNEQYF. CDR3 coding DNA: TGTGCCAGCAGCTTAACGGCGGGGGGCGGGAGGAACGAGCAGTACTTC.

This clonotype was counted ten times or more. The chain combines TRBV24-1 with TRBJ2-7; 8 bases map to TRBD1. The CDR3 extends over 15 amino acids. CDR1 is KGHDR and CDR2 is SFDVKD in the germline V gene. The junction had 9 bases not matched to a gene; V was cut back by 7 bases and J by 2 bases. The CDR3 nucleotides read TGTGCCACCAGCGCCGGACAGGGAATTCCCTACGAGCAGTACTTC. This translates into CATSAGQGIPYEQYF.

This clonotype was counted many times. The chain combines TRBV29-1 with TRBJ2-3; TRBD1 matches at 7 bases. From germline, CDR1 is SQVTM and CDR2 ANQGSEA. The CDR3 loop spans 15 amino acids. V was pared by 4 bases and J by 0 bases, with 7 bases of the junction left unmatched. This CDR3 reads CSVGTGTASTDTQYF. The CDR3 DNA reads TGCAGCGTTGGAACAGGGACAGCTAGCACAGATACGCAGTATTTT.

This clonotype has only a few counts. This rearrangement joins TRBV2 to TRBJ1-4; 10 bases align to TRBD1. With V trimmed by 3 bases and J by 1 base, 5 bases remained unmatched. The germline gives CDR1 SNHLY, CDR2 FYNNEI. The CDR3 has 17 amino acids. As DNA, the CDR3 is TGTGCCAGCAGTGAGGGACAGGGGAGCCAAACTAATGAAAAACTGTTTTTT. Translation: CASSEGQGSQTNEKLFF.

The table lists this clonotype with many counts. J is TRBJ2-3 and V is TRBV7-2; 12 nucleotides align to TRBD2. Germline assignment: CDR1 SGHTA and CDR2 FQGNSA. J was trimmed by 3 bases and V by 1 base; bases with no gene match: 8. The CDR3 is 18 amino acids. The CDR3 reads CASSLVPSGGAGTDTQYF. The DNA for the CDR3 is TGTGCCAGCAGCTTAGTTCCTAGCGGGGGGGCCGGTACAGATACGCAGTATTTT.

Many counts were recorded for this clonotype. The chain uses TRBV28 and TRBJ2-5; D call uncertain. V was pared by 3 bases and J by 5 bases, with 10 bases between. The CDR3 is made up of 13 amino acids. Germline values: CDR1 MDHEN, CDR2 SYDVKM. The CDR3 bases are TGTGCCAGCAGTTTTTCTAAGAAGGAGACCCAGTACTTC. This gives the protein CASSFSKKETQYF.

This clonotype was found many times. CDR3 in amino acids: CASSTAGGPGNEQFF. CDR3 coding DNA: TGTGCCAGCAGTACTGCGGGGGGGCCAGGGAATGAGCAGTTCTTC. The V gene is TRBV2, the J gene TRBJ2-1; 9 nucleotides align to TRBD2. Germline lookup yields CDR1 SNHLY and CDR2 FYNNEI. The V segment lost 5 bases and the J segment 7 bases; nucleotides outside the gene matches: 9. This CDR3 has 15 residues.

This clonotype was seen ten or more times. The chain is built from TRBV29-1 and TRBJ2-3, with no clear D. V was pared by 3 bases and J by 5 bases, with 15 bases between. The CDR3 sequence is 14 residues long. Germline values: CDR1 SQVTM, CDR2 ANQGSEA. For the CDR3, the DNA is TGCAGCGTTGAGTCTGTACCCCCCGGAGATACGCAGTATTTT. Its translation: CSVESVPPGDTQYF.

The chain employs TRBV20-1 and TRBJ2-3, with 11 bases that match TRBD2. The CDR3 runs 13 residues. CDR1 is DFQATT, CDR2 SNEGSKA, per germline (reference sequence). The chain's CDR3 is CSTGLAGSDTQYF. The DNA of the CDR3 is TGCAGCACAGGACTAGCGGGTTCAGATACGCAGTATTTT.